The next 25 T cell receptor beta chains were all read from a single sample in a study of glioma-infiltrating T cells. TCR alpha and beta CDR3 regions were amplified from RNA using iRepertoire nested multiplex PCR. TCRdb independently ran MiXCR on the multiplex PCR reads; one entry per CDR3 protein. The sample lists some 99,000 distinct CDR3 sequences; less than 30% were seen once. Material for sequencing was glioma tissue, nonneoplastic brain tissue, or PBMCs (not recorded which). These receptors originate from a human donor with low-grade glioma or glioblastoma, undergoing nonglioma brain surgery, or in good health (not recorded which).

Written as DNA, the CDR3 is TGTGCCAGCAGACCACAAAGCGCTGGGGCCAACGTCCTGACTTTC. Encoded protein: CASRPQSAGANVLTF. The chain couples TRBV6-6 to TRBJ2-6; D is unclear. The CDR3 is 15 residues long. Germline V gene data show CDR1 as MNHNY and CDR2 as SVGAGI (reference sequence). V was shortened by 6 bases and J by 2 bases, with 11 bases between the two germline ends.

Points on this clonotype: One junction end disagrees with the germline gene, perhaps due to a read error. The chain uses TRBV20-1 and TRBJ2-2; TRBD1 might be the D (6 bases). The CDR3 runs 19 residues. Per germline, CDR1 DFQATT and CDR2 SNEGSKA (reference sequence). This CDR3 is CSARDLPPGPKTGTGELFF. CDR3 nucleotides: TGCAGCGCTAGAGACCTCCCACCGGGACCCAAGACAGGCACCGGGGAGCTGTTTTTT.

Worth noting for this clonotype: A single base separates this from a much larger clone, so it may be a read error. The chain employs TRBV4-1 and TRBJ2-7, with 10 bases that match TRBD1. The CDR3 is 15 amino acids. CDR1 and CDR2 (germline): MGHRA, YSYEKL. The CDR3 here is CASRQGTGEGYEQYF. In DNA, the CDR3 is TGCGCCAGCAGACAAGGGACAGGGGAAGGCTACGAGCAGTACTTC.

This clonotype was observed at least ten times. The V call is TRBV15, the J call TRBJ1-4, with D uncertain. The V end was cut by 2 bases, the J end by 13 bases, with 8 bases between. This CDR3 comprises 11 residues. Germline CDR1 LNHNV, CDR2 YYDKDF (reference sequence). CDR3 protein: CATSRQTGLFF. The CDR3 coding sequence is TGTGCCACCAGCAGACAGACCGGACTGTTTTTT.

The chain is built from TRBV29-1 and TRBJ1-1; TRBD1 might be the D (6 bases). The CDR3 is 11 residues long. CDR1 and CDR2 (germline): SQVTM, ANQGSEA. V was clipped by 7 bases and J by 2 bases, with 8 bases between them. CDR3 sequence (DNA): TGCAGCGGGACAGTAAACACTGAAGCTTTCTTT. Translated, it gives CSGTVNTEAFF. The variable domain in full, completed from reference TRBV29-1 and TRBJ1-1, reads SAVISQKPSRDICQRGTSLTIQCQVDSQVTMMFWYRQQPGQSLTLIATANQGSEATYESGFVIDKFPISRPNLTFSTLTVSNMSPEDSSIYLCSGTVNTEAFFGQGTRLTVV.

There are many counts of this clonotype. This rearrangement joins TRBV20-1 to TRBJ2-7; perhaps TRBD1 as D (6 bases). V shed 5 bases and J shed 2 bases, with 13 bases lying between them. The length of the CDR3 is 13 residues. CDR1 and CDR2 (germline): DFQATT, SNEGSKA (reference sequence). CDR3: CSAPWTDTYEQYF. The CDR3, as DNA: TGCAGTGCTCCCTGGACAGATACCTACGAGCAGTACTTC.

This clonotype was seen many times. The chain employs TRBV25-1 and TRBJ1-2; D is ambiguous. CDR1 and CDR2 (germline): MGHDK, SYGVNS. This CDR3 region has 13 residues. With 6 bases removed from V and 4 bases from J, the gap between germline ends came to 12 bases. CDR3 coding DNA: TGTGCCAGCAGCCAATTTAGGAGCTATGGCTACACCTTC. Amino acid sequence: CASSQFRSYGYTF.

On this clonotype itself: A much larger clone differs from this one at a single base, so this may be a read error. The rearrangement uses TRBV19 and TRBJ1-5; D gene uncertain. This CDR3 is built from 17 residues. Germline V gene data show CDR1 as LNHDA and CDR2 as SQIVND (reference sequence). The CDR3 loop is CVSSPPLQVYSNQPQHF. Here the CDR3 DNA reads TGTGTCAGTAGTCCCCCCCTCCAGGTTTATAGCAATCAGCCCCAGCATTTT.

This clonotype has a count of ten or more. The chain combines TRBV19 with TRBJ1-2, with D perhaps TRBD1 (6 bases). The CDR3 has 13 amino acids. Germline CDR1 and CDR2: LNHDA and SQIVND (reference sequence). Trimming cost V 6 bases and J 8 bases, with 16 bases left between them. Here the CDR3 DNA reads TGTGCCAGTAGGGGCAGGGGAATTCACGGCTACACCTTC. Its protein product is CASRGRGIHGYTF.

This clonotype showed up many times. CDR3 amino acids: CASSRDRVHEQYF. CDR3 nucleotides: TGCGCCAGCAGTCGAGACAGGGTCCACGAGCAGTACTTC. The chain joins TRBV10-2 to TRBJ2-7, with 7 bases matching TRBD1. The length of the CDR3 is 13 residues. V shed 5 bases, J shed 5 bases, and the junction held 6 bases outside the gene matches. CDR1 WSHSY and CDR2 SAAADI come from the germline V gene.

This clonotype was counted ten times or more. The genes are TRBV5-1 and TRBJ2-1, with 9 bases that match TRBD2. This CDR3 is 16 amino acids long. V shed 7 bases, J shed 0 bases, and the junction held 8 bases outside the gene matches. In germline, CDR1 is SGHRS, CDR2 YFSETQ. The DNA of the CDR3 is TGCGCCAGCTCAGGCGGGGGGGCTAGCTCCTACAATGAGCAGTTCTTC. This sequence encodes CASSGGGASSYNEQFF.

This clonotype was seen ten or more times. The rearrangement joins TRBV6-6 to TRBJ2-2; D remains unclear. Germline CDR1 MNHNY, CDR2 SVGAGI (reference sequence). The CDR3 loop spans 15 amino acids. V gave up 0 bases and J gave up 4 bases, with 9 bases separating them. The CDR3 bases are TGTGCCAGCAGTTACTCAGGGTCGGGCACCGGGGAGCTGTTTTTT. Its translation is CASSYSGSGTGELFF.

This clonotype was counted ten times or more. The rearrangement joins TRBV6-1 to TRBJ2-4; perhaps TRBD2 as D (6 bases). Germline loops: CDR1 MNHNS, CDR2 SASEGT. Trimming cost V 5 bases and J 1 base, with 18 bases left between them. CDR3 size: 17 residues. In DNA, the CDR3 is TGTGCCAGCAGTTCTCCCCGGGGACTCGAGGCCAAAAACATTCAGTACTTC. This sequence encodes CASSSPRGLEAKNIQYF.

This clonotype was seen at least ten times. The CDR3 sequence: CSVEGLGPQETQYF. The DNA for the CDR3 is TGCAGCGTTGAAGGCCTGGGGCCCCAAGAGACCCAGTACTTC. The chain carries TRBV29-1 and TRBJ2-5; the D gene is possibly TRBD1 (5 bases). CDR3 size: 14 residues. With 1 base removed from V and 1 base from J, the gap between germline ends came to 10 bases. Germline V gives CDR1 SQVTM, CDR2 ANQGSEA.

With regard to this clonotype: Mismatch with germline at one junction end may stem from a read error. This chain joins TRBV11-3 and TRBJ2-1; 10 nucleotides agree with TRBD2. This CDR3 comprises 15 residues. Germline assignment: CDR1 SGHNT and CDR2 YENEEA. As DNA, the CDR3 is TGTGCAAGCAGCTTTGGTGGGAGCGGGAGGGCTGGGCAGTTCTTC. Translation: CASSFGGSGRAGQFF.

The rearrangement links TRBV29-1 to TRBJ2-1, with D unresolved. The V and J ends lost 3 bases and 3 bases respectively, with 3 bases between them. This CDR3 has 11 residues. CDR1 SQVTM and CDR2 ANQGSEA come from the germline V gene. The CDR3 here is CSVDNYNEQFF. CDR3 bases: TGCAGCGTTGACAACTACAATGAGCAGTTCTTC.

The table lists this clonotype with many counts. The rearrangement links TRBV4-3 to TRBJ1-1; D is unclear. Germline CDR1 is LGHNA and CDR2 is YSLEER. V was shortened by 4 bases and J by 2 bases, with 8 bases between the two germline ends. The CDR3 is 13 amino acids. The chain's CDR3 is CASSRRGNTEAFF. The CDR3 nucleotides are TGCGCCAGCAGCCGGCGGGGTAACACTGAAGCTTTCTTT.

With regard to this clonotype: Just one base apart from a much larger clone, this may be a read error. The V and J genes are TRBV19 and TRBJ2-3; 7 bases agree with TRBD2. V lost 9 bases, J lost 2 bases, and 11 bases stayed unmatched. This CDR3 has 15 amino acids. Germline V gene data show CDR1 as LNHDA and CDR2 as SQIVND (reference sequence). The CDR3 is CASGGGSPSTDTQYF. In DNA, the CDR3 is TGTGCCAGCGGCGGGGGTTCCCCCTCCACAGATACGCAGTATTTT.

This clonotype was found many times. The chain has TRBV20-1 and TRBJ1-1; 9 bases map to TRBD1. Unmatched junction bases numbered 17, after V lost 4 bases and J lost 5 bases. From germline, CDR1 is DFQATT and CDR2 SNEGSKA (reference sequence). This CDR3 is built from 17 residues. The CDR3 nucleotides are TGCAGTGCTAAAGATGTGCCCCCCGGGACAGGGAAAACTGAAGCTTTCTTT. Translation: CSAKDVPPGTGKTEAFF.

This clonotype was detected ten times or more. The CDR3, as DNA: TGCGCCAGCAGCTTGGGGACCTTAGATGAGCAGTTCTTC. As protein: CASSLGTLDEQFF. This rearrangement joins TRBV5-1 to TRBJ2-1; no firm D call. The germline CDR1 and CDR2 sequences are SGHRS and YFSETQ. The CDR3 is made up of 13 amino acids. Trimming left V 0 bases short and J 8 bases short, with 9 bases between.

This clonotype was detected many times. This chain links TRBV7-2 with TRBJ1-2; weak D call: TRBD1 (5 bases). The germline V gene has CDR1 SGHTA and CDR2 FQGNSA. V lost 1 base and J 1 base, leaving 13 bases between the germline ends. The CDR3 spans 16 residues. CDR3 DNA: TGTGCCAGCAGCTTAGGCGCGACAGCCCTTAACTATGGCTACACCTTC. It encodes CASSLGATALNYGYTF.

The chain is built from TRBV5-6 and TRBJ1-1; no firm D call. CDR3 length equals 14 residues. Trimming removed 3 bases at V and 4 bases at J, with 13 bases between. Germline V lookup: CDR1 SGHDT, CDR2 YYEEEE. The CDR3 here is CASSWERLVTEAFF. CDR3 bases: TGTGCCAGCAGCTGGGAGAGGTTGGTCACTGAAGCTTTCTTT.

The chain recombines TRBV7-9 with TRBJ1-3; no clear D. Germline values: CDR1 SEHNR, CDR2 FQNEAQ (reference sequence). V gave up 3 bases and J gave up 3 bases, with 3 bases separating them. This CDR3 spans 12 amino acids. CDR3 loop: CASSFNGNTIYF. CDR3 nucleotides: TGTGCCAGCAGCTTTAATGGAAACACCATATATTTT.

On this clonotype itself: With a much larger clone just one base away, this may be a read error. The chain uses TRBV29-1 and TRBJ2-1; D remains ambiguous. Germline CDR1 and CDR2: SQVTM and ANQGSEA. The CDR3 consists of 10 residues. The CDR3 protein is CSVESLVVLF. The CDR3 DNA sequence: TGCAGCGTTGAAAGTCTAGTCGTGCTCTTC.

The chain recombines TRBV29-1 with TRBJ2-3, with 11 bases aligning to TRBD2. The germline V gene encodes CDR1 SQVTM and CDR2 ANQGSEA. The CDR3 contains 15 residues. Unmatched junction bases numbered 6, after V lost 2 bases and J lost 5 bases. Here the CDR3 reads CSVENGLAGGDTQYF. As DNA, the CDR3 is TGCAGCGTTGAAAATGGCCTAGCGGGAGGAGATACGCAGTATTTT.